Following are 22 T cell receptor beta chains from one sample sequenced in a study of beta chain features in type 1 diabetes. Findings of the study overall: There was a moderate but significant shortening of TCRB CDR3s in all four CD4+ subsets of Type 1 diabetes patients.

Their specific antigens are unknown. All of the isolated RNA was reverse transcribed, so expressed TCRB transcripts were sequenced. Only in-frame clones appear in the TCRdb table, and some are missing; sequencing was by immunoSEQ multiplex PCR. The profile covers under 300,000 clones, with roughly 22% appearing a single time and approximately 0.029% taken by the ten largest. The material sequenced was naive CD4+ T cells from blood. The receptors were gathered from a woman in her forties with type 1 diabetes.

In its sample, this clone was seen a few times. This sequence joins TRBV14 and TRBJ1-6; D remains ambiguous. Trimming took 4 bases from V and 9 from J, leaving 13 bases between them. The CDR3 runs to 14 residues. The germline V gene encodes CDR1 SGHDN and CDR2 FVKESK. The CDR3 here is CASSPTRPGSPLHF. The DNA of the CDR3 is TGTGCCAGCAGCCCGACCCGTCCGGGTTCACCCCTCCACTTT.

This clone has only a few counts. This sequence joins TRBV9 and TRBJ2-3; tentative D call: TRBD2 (6 bases). CDR1 and CDR2 from the germline V gene are SGDLS and YYNGEE. V was trimmed by 4 bases and J by 6 bases, leaving 18 bases between them. CDR3 length equals 15 residues. For the CDR3, the DNA is TGTGCCAGCAGCTCCCCGGTAGGAGGAGGGGATACGCAGTATTTT. This gives the protein CASSSPVGGGDTQYF.

In this sample, this clone turned up a few times. V usage is TRBV9 and J usage is TRBJ2-7, with 10 nucleotides matching TRBD2. The V segment lost 0 bases and the J segment 9 bases; nucleotides outside the gene matches: 6. Looked up from germline, CDR1 is SGDLS and CDR2 is YYNGEE. This CDR3 is 14 amino acids long. CDR3 amino acids: CASSVGSSGRSQYF. Here the CDR3 DNA reads TGTGCCAGCAGCGTAGGGTCTAGCGGGAGATCGCAGTACTTC. The variable domain in full, with the rest retrieved from reference TRBV9 and TRBJ2-7, is DSGVTQTPKHLITATGQRVTLRCSPRSGDLSVYWYQQSLDQGLQFLIQYYNGEERAKGNILERFSAQQFPDLHSELNLSSLELGDSALYFCASSVGSSGRSQYFGPGTRLTVT.

J is TRBJ1-5 and V is TRBV7-2; the D is unclear. The CDR3 is 15 residues long. V was shortened by 4 bases and J by 0 bases, with 10 bases between the two germline ends. The germline CDR1 and CDR2 sequences are SGHTA and FQGNSA. In nucleotides, the CDR3 is TGTGCCAGCAGCTCCGTGGGCCCTAGCAATCAGCCCCAGCATTTT. This codes for CASSSVGPSNQPQHF.

This clone has just a few counts. This chain links TRBV4-3 with TRBJ1-1, with D possibly being TRBD1 (5 bases). V was trimmed by 8 bases and J by 0 bases, leaving 10 bases between them. CDR1 and CDR2 from the germline V gene are LGHNA and YSLEER. The CDR3 has 13 amino acids. The CDR3 protein is CASGATMNTEAFF. CDR3 nucleotides: TGCGCCAGCGGGGCCACGATGAACACTGAAGCTTTCTTT.

This chain connects TRBV7-9 to TRBJ2-3; 7 bases agree with TRBD2. Germline CDR1 and CDR2: SEHNR and FQNEAQ (reference sequence). The CDR3 has 16 residues. With V trimmed by 2 bases and J by 1 base, 6 bases remained unmatched. Here the CDR3 DNA reads TGTGCCAGCAGCTTACTTGGGCTAGCGGGCACAGATACGCAGTATTTT. Its translation is CASSLLGLAGTDTQYF.

There are a few counts of this clone. The chain employs TRBV7-3 and TRBJ2-5; 7 positions match TRBD1. This CDR3 region has 14 residues. Trimming took 5 bases from V and 5 from J; bases not matched to a gene: 8. Germline values: CDR1 SGHTA, CDR2 FQGTGA. In DNA, the CDR3 is TGTGCCAGCAGCCCACAGGGGTCAGGCGAGACCCAGTACTTC. This sequence encodes CASSPQGSGETQYF.

This clone has only a few counts. This chain links TRBV11-2 with TRBJ2-1; D remains ambiguous. Per the germline V gene, CDR1 is SGHAT and CDR2 is FQNNGV. This CDR3 is built from 14 residues. Deletions cut 0 bases from V and 0 bases from J, with 3 bases between. In DNA form, the CDR3 reads TGTGCCAGCAGCTTAGAGAGCTCCTACAATGAGCAGTTCTTC. Residues: CASSLESSYNEQFF.

This clone was observed a single time. The J gene is TRBJ2-7, the V gene TRBV25-1; 10 nucleotides agree with TRBD1. Germline V CDR1 and CDR2: MGHDK, SYGVNS. The V and J ends lost 8 bases and 7 bases, in that order; junction bases with no gene match: 8. The CDR3 consists of 13 residues. The CDR3 region has the DNA TGTGCCAGCGCCGGGACAGGGGTGGGGGAGCAGTACTTC. Translation gives CASAGTGVGEQYF.

This clone showed up just a few times. This rearrangement joins TRBV28 to TRBJ1-2, with D possibly matching TRBD1 (5 bases). Trimming stripped 6 bases from V and 7 bases from J, with 12 bases between. Germline lookup yields CDR1 MDHEN and CDR2 SYDVKM. The CDR3 runs 12 residues. In DNA form, the CDR3 reads TGTGCCAGCAGCTCCGGGGGGAGTGGCTACACCTTC. Amino acid sequence: CASSSGGSGYTF.

This clone showed up just a few times. The J gene is TRBJ1-5, the V gene TRBV6-1; D gene ambiguous. The CDR3 sequence is 12 residues long. Trimming removed 7 bases from V and 4 bases from J, with 8 bases in between. Per germline, CDR1 MNHNS and CDR2 SASEGT. In DNA form, the CDR3 reads TGTGCCAGCAACCGGGAGAATCAGCCCCAGCATTTT. Its protein product is CASNRENQPQHF.

The genes are TRBV18 and TRBJ2-5; D is perhaps TRBD2 (5 bases). Germline V lookup: CDR1 KGHSH, CDR2 LQKENI. With 3 bases removed from V and 5 bases from J, the gap between germline ends came to 16 bases. The CDR3 length is 15 residues. For the CDR3, the DNA is TGTGCCAGCTCACCGCTGCGGGTGACCACGGAGACCCAGTACTTC. The encoded protein is CASSPLRVTTETQYF.

The rearrangement joins TRBV7-3 to TRBJ1-2; D is perhaps TRBD1 (6 bases). The germline CDR1 and CDR2 sequences are SGHTA and FQGTGA. The ends were cut back, 3 bases at V and 10 bases at J, with 15 bases in the middle. The length of the CDR3 is 13 residues. The CDR3 bases are TGTGCCAGCAGCTTGAGGGGGAGAGGGTCCTACACCTTC. It codes for CASSLRGRGSYTF.

The V gene is TRBV28, the J gene TRBJ2-7; 7 nucleotides match TRBD1. The CDR3 covers 12 residues. V dropped 6 bases and J dropped 6; count of bases not matched to a gene: 5. The germline V gene has CDR1 MDHEN and CDR2 SYDVKM. The CDR3 DNA reads as TGTGCCAGCAGCCGCGACAGGGCCGAGCAGTACTTC. Its protein is CASSRDRAEQYF.

The V call is TRBV7-2, the J call TRBJ2-5; D is unresolved. The CDR3 spans 14 residues. V lost 2 bases and J 5 bases, leaving 12 bases between the germline ends. Germline loops: CDR1 SGHTA, CDR2 FQGNSA. The CDR3 is CASSLTAGTETQYF. The DNA of the CDR3 is TGTGCCAGCAGCTTAACTGCAGGCACTGAGACCCAGTACTTC.

This clone has only a few counts. CDR3 in DNA: TGTGCCTGGGGCCAGGGCCCCGAGGCTCCTGAAGCTTTCTTT. Encoded protein: CAWGQGPEAPEAFF. This chain joins TRBV30 and TRBJ1-1; D might be TRBD1 (5 bases). Germline loops: CDR1 GTSNPN, CDR2 SVGIG (reference sequence). V gave up 5 bases and J gave up 6 bases, with 19 bases separating them. The CDR3 is 14 residues long. The variable domain in full, completed from reference TRBV30 and TRBJ1-1, reads SQTIHQWPATLVQPVGSPLSLECTVEGTSNPNLYWYRQAAGRGLQLLFYSVGIGQISSEVPQNLSASRPQDRQFILSSKKLLLSDSGFYLCAWGQGPEAPEAFFGQGTRLTVV.

Only a few counts were recorded for this clone. This chain connects TRBV9 to TRBJ2-5, with TRBD1 identical over 7 bases. Germline assignment: CDR1 SGDLS and CDR2 YYNGEE. The ends lost 0 bases at V and 5 bases at J; junction bases unmatched: 4. The CDR3 extends over 14 amino acids. The chain's CDR3 is CASSVVGGRETQYF. DNA for the CDR3: TGTGCCAGCAGCGTAGTAGGGGGCCGGGAGACCCAGTACTTC. The entire variable domain, with the rest obtained from reference TRBV9 and TRBJ2-5, is as follows: DSGVTQTPKHLITATGQRVTLRCSPRSGDLSVYWYQQSLDQGLQFLIQYYNGEERAKGNILERFSAQQFPDLHSELNLSSLELGDSALYFCASSVVGGRETQYFGPGTRLLVL.

V usage is TRBV4-3 and J usage is TRBJ2-3; D remains ambiguous. The germline V and J ends were trimmed by 0 bases and 2 bases, with 3 bases remaining between them. This CDR3 spans 13 amino acids. Germline CDR1 reads LGHNA; CDR2 reads YSLEER. The CDR3 protein is CASSQDVTDTQYF. Here the CDR3 DNA reads TGCGCCAGCAGCCAAGACGTCACAGATACGCAGTATTTT.

The chain has TRBV25-1 and TRBJ1-2, with 8 bases fitting TRBD1. The germline V gene has CDR1 MGHDK and CDR2 SYGVNS. This CDR3 is built from 15 residues. V was clipped by 4 bases and J by 3 bases; unmatched bases: 7. CDR3 sequence reads: CASSVGTGEHYGYTF. The CDR3 region has the DNA TGTGCCAGCAGTGTCGGGACAGGTGAACACTATGGCTACACCTTC.

This clone has a handful of counts. V usage is TRBV7-3 and J usage is TRBJ2-1; the match to TRBD2 covers 14 bases. Germline V gene lookup returns CDR1 SGHTA and CDR2 FQGTGA. Trimming took 1 base from V and 10 from J; bases not matched to a gene: 6. This CDR3 is built from 16 residues. The CDR3 DNA is TGTGCCAGCAGCTTAATGGGGACTAGCGGGAGAGAAGAGCAGTTCTTC. Translating gives CASSLMGTSGREEQFF.

The chain couples TRBV15 to TRBJ1-5; D is unresolved. Germline assignment: CDR1 LNHNV and CDR2 YYDKDF (reference sequence). Trimming took 2 bases from V and 3 from J, leaving 14 bases between them. CDR3 length equals 16 residues. CDR3 protein: CATSRSSGSFNQPQHF. Here the CDR3 DNA reads TGTGCCACCAGCAGATCTTCCGGGAGTTTCAATCAGCCCCAGCATTTT.

V is TRBV19 and J is TRBJ1-4, with D perhaps TRBD1 (6 bases). V shed 7 bases and J shed 4 bases, with 13 bases lying between them. This CDR3 spans 14 amino acids. The germline V gene has CDR1 LNHDA and CDR2 SQIVND (reference sequence). The CDR3 DNA reads as TGTGCCAGTACCACGGACAGCCGTAATGAAAAACTGTTTTTT. This gives the protein CASTTDSRNEKLFF.